Below are 13 T cell receptor beta chains sequenced from a single sample in a study of metastatic and nonmetastatic thyroid tumors. Ahead of thyroid surgery, no patient had received treatment of any kind. TCRdb re-analyzed the PCR reads through MiXCR. The sample contains over 20,000 clones, roughly 24% of which appear only once. Sequencing input: blood. These TCRs come from a male donor with papillary thyroid cancer or a benign thyroid nodule (not recorded which). Some clones in this sample may be carry-over from other donors' samples.

About this clone itself: This clone may be a read error of a much larger clone one base away. Because the CDR3 is missing its conserved closing phenylalanine or tryptophan, this is likely a read error. J is TRBJ2-1 and V is TRBV3-1, with 7 bases fitting TRBD2. CDR1 and CDR2 from the germline V gene are LGHDT and YNNKEL (reference sequence). The CDR3 totals 14 residues. The V segment lost 6 bases and the J segment 5 bases; nucleotides outside the gene matches: 7. CDR3 in amino acids: CASRIESGDNEQFS. The DNA for the CDR3 is TGTGCCAGCAGAATAGAGAGCGGGGACAATGAGCAGTTCTCC.

This clone was found many times. The gene calls are TRBV9 and TRBJ1-1; the D is unclear. V shed 2 bases and J shed 12 bases, with 20 bases lying between them. The length of the CDR3 is 14 residues. Germline V gene sequence: CDR1 SGDLS, CDR2 YYNGEE. The CDR3 is CASSVDGGAQDTFF. The CDR3, as DNA: TGTGCCAGCAGCGTTGACGGTGGTGCTCAGGATACTTTCTTT.

There are a few counts of this clone. J is TRBJ2-2 and V is TRBV6-1, with 8 nucleotides matching TRBD2. Per the germline V gene, CDR1 is MNHNS and CDR2 is SASEGT. The V gene end was trimmed by 7 bases and the J gene end by 4 bases; junction bases not matched to a gene: 5. The CDR3 contains 14 residues. The CDR3 region is CASTLAGCTGELFF. CDR3 in DNA: TGTGCCAGCACCTTAGCGGGGTGCACCGGGGAGCTGTTTTTT.

This clone was counted many times. The chain joins TRBV7-6 to TRBJ2-1; 9 nucleotides line up with TRBD1. Germline V CDR1 and CDR2: SGHVS, FNYEAQ. The V gene end was trimmed by 1 base and the J gene end by 8 bases; junction bases not matched to a gene: 6. The CDR3 contains 15 residues. The CDR3 loop reads CASSLVGQGGDEQFF. CDR3 coding DNA: TGTGCCAGCAGCTTAGTGGGACAGGGAGGGGATGAGCAGTTCTTC.

This chain links TRBV20-1 with TRBJ1-2, with D unresolved. Trimming removed 0 bases from V and 2 bases from J, with 22 bases in between. Germline lookup yields CDR1 DFQATT and CDR2 SNEGSKA (reference sequence). The CDR3 extends over 18 amino acids. This CDR3 is CSARDNLPRQILNYGYTF. Here the CDR3 DNA reads TGCAGTGCTAGAGACAACCTACCCCGGCAGATCCTCAACTATGGCTACACCTTC.

By frequency in the sample, this clone is medium-sized. This chain links TRBV5-1 with TRBJ1-2; D ambiguous. Germline V gene lookup returns CDR1 SGHRS and CDR2 YFSETQ. The V end was cut by 0 bases, the J end by 2 bases, with 11 bases between. The CDR3 extends over 15 amino acids. The CDR3 region is CASSLVGDENYGYTF. The CDR3 DNA reads TGCGCCAGCAGCTTGGTTGGGGATGAGAACTATGGCTACACCTTC.

Details on this clone: This sequence may be a read error, since a much larger clone differs from it by one base. This same CDR3 is encoded by further DNA sequences in the sample. The V gene is TRBV6-1, the J gene TRBJ2-1; D remains unclear. The CDR3 covers 16 residues. Germline V gene sequence: CDR1 MNHNS, CDR2 SASEGT. The germline V and J ends were trimmed by 5 bases and 0 bases, with 14 bases remaining between them. The CDR3 here is CASSPQVRSSYNEQFF. The CDR3 nucleotides read TGTGCCAGCAGTCCTCAGGTGAGAAGCTCCTACAATGAGCAGTTCTTC.

This clone was detected only a few times. The chain recombines TRBV24-1 with TRBJ2-1; a weak D match, TRBD2 (6 bases). The CDR3 totals 15 residues. V lost 1 base, J lost 7 bases, and 13 bases lay in between. Germline CDR1 is KGHDR and CDR2 is SFDVKD. CDR3 DNA sequence: TGTGCCACCAGTGATTTAGGGCTAGCGAATAATGAGCAGTTCTTC. Protein product: CATSDLGLANNEQFF.

This clone was found a few times. The rearrangement links TRBV6-1 to TRBJ2-7; D might be TRBD1 (7 bases). V was cut by 4 bases and J by 7 bases, with 17 bases left in between. This CDR3 contains 14 residues. Germline assignment: CDR1 MNHNS and CDR2 SASEGT. CDR3 nucleotides: TGTGCCAGCAGTGGGCAGGGGGAGGCGAGTGAGCAGTACTTC. This encodes CASSGQGEASEQYF.

The chain employs TRBV7-8 and TRBJ2-7; D gene ambiguous. Per germline, CDR1 SGHVS and CDR2 FQNEAQ. The germline V and J ends were trimmed by 10 bases and 6 bases, with 22 bases remaining between them. The CDR3 runs to 14 residues. This chain's CDR3 is CAISPGRPAVEQYF. In DNA, the CDR3 is TGTGCCATTAGCCCTGGCCGGCCGGCCGTCGAGCAGTACTTC.

This clone is categorized as medium-sized (0.01 to 0.1%). The rearrangement uses TRBV20-1 and TRBJ2-7, with 10 bases fitting TRBD2. V gave up 2 bases and J gave up 8 bases; unmatched junction bases: 12. CDR1 and CDR2 (germline): DFQATT, SNEGSKA (reference sequence). This CDR3 comprises 15 residues. The CDR3 coding sequence is TGCAGTGCTAGAAGTCTAGCGGGAGTGGGTAGGAAGCAGTACTTC. It translates to CSARSLAGVGRKQYF.

The chain couples TRBV15 to TRBJ2-7; D is unclear. This CDR3 comprises 13 residues. The V and J ends lost 7 bases and 4 bases respectively, with 14 bases between them. Germline CDR1 is LNHNV and CDR2 is YYDKDF (reference sequence). CDR3 amino acids: CATTRVPGYEQYF. Here the CDR3 DNA reads TGTGCCACCACCCGTGTACCCGGTTACGAGCAGTACTTC.

The table lists this clone with many counts. The chain couples TRBV20-1 to TRBJ2-2; unclear D gene. V lost 3 bases, J lost 0 bases, and 8 bases lay in between. CDR3 length: 14 amino acids. The germline gives CDR1 DFQATT, CDR2 SNEGSKA (reference sequence). The CDR3 DNA sequence: TGCAGTGCTAGGGGTCACGCGAACACCGGGGAGCTGTTTTTT. Amino acid sequence: CSARGHANTGELFF.